This T cell receptor (beta chain) was identified in a study of blood T cell repertoires in COVID-19. Study-wide context: Samples taken during acute and convalescent COVID-19 were collected in the United States, Italy and Spain. From T cells, B-cell-depleted T cells, or PBMCs came the material, which was cDNA or gDNA.

Authors' analysis steps: Nucleated cell counts were estimated from reference gene primer amplification. Here immunoSEQ multiplex PCR was the method, and the copy in TCRdb shows in-frame clones only, minus some. The DNA gave D and trimming, while V, J and clone size come from that table. The sample shows tens of thousands of clones, around 86% of them seen only once. Trimming left V 0 bases short and J 3 bases short, with 12 bases between. Germline values: CDR1 MNHEY, CDR2 SVGAGI. This CDR3 has 16 residues. The sample comprised peripheral blood. The sequence was obtained from a man aged 50 to 60 with active COVID-19. The chain uses TRBV6-5 and TRBJ2-1; possibly TRBD2 for D (6 bases). The DNA of the CDR3 is TGTGCCAGCAGTTACTCGGGTAGCGGAGGCTACAATGAGCAGTTCTTC. The encoded protein is CASSYSGSGGYNEQFF.